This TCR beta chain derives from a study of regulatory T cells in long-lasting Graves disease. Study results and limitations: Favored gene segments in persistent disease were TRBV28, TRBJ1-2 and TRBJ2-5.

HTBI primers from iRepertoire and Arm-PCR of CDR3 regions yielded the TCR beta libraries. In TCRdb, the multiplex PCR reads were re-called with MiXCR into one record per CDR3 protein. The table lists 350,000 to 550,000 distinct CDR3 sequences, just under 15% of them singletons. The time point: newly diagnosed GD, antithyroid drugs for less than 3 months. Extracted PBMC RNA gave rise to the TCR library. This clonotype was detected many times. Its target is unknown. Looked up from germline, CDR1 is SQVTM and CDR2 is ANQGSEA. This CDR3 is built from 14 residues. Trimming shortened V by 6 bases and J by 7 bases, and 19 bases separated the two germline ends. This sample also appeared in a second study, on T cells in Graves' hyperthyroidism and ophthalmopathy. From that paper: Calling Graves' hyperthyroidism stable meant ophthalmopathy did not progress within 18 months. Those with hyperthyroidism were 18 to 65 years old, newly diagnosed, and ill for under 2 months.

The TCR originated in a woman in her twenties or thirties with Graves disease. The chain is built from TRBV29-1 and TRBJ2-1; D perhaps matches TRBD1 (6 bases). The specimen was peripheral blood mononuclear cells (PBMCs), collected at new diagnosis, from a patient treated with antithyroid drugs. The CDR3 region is CSVDTQGPGNEQFF. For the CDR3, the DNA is TGCAGCGTCGACACACAGGGACCAGGGAATGAGCAGTTCTTC.